Below are 19 T cell receptor beta chains sequenced from a single sample in a study of shared clonotypes between healthy human individuals. Only in-frame clones appear in the TCRdb table, and some are missing; sequencing was by immunoSEQ multiplex PCR. Here the sample spans roughly 2.5 million clones, around 94% being singletons. Sequenced sample: naive CD4+ T cells sorted from blood. The subset was: CD45RA+ positively selected. Receptor source: a man younger than 30 in good health.

The V and J genes are TRBV4-3 and TRBJ2-7, with 9 nucleotides matching TRBD2. The germline V gene has CDR1 LGHNA and CDR2 YSLEER. This CDR3 contains 17 residues. The junction had 13 bases not matched to a gene; V was cut back by 5 bases and J by 2 bases. The CDR3 spells CASSINYVASGAYEQYF. The CDR3, as DNA: TGCGCCAGCAGCATTAATTATGTCGCTAGCGGGGCCTACGAGCAGTACTTC.

The J gene is TRBJ1-3, the V gene TRBV6-5; no firm D call. V lost 6 bases and J lost 8, with 17 bases in between. The CDR3 spans 14 residues. Germline lookup yields CDR1 MNHEY and CDR2 SVGAGI. For the CDR3, the DNA is TGTGCCAGCAGCTATTTAGGGATAGGCGACACCATATATTTT. Translated: CASSYLGIGDTIYF.

In regard to this clone: Other DNA sequences in the sample encode the same CDR3. This chain links TRBV7-2 with TRBJ1-1; possibly TRBD1 for D (5 bases). CDR3 size: 13 residues. Per the germline V gene, CDR1 is SGHTA and CDR2 is FQGNSA. Trimming left V 5 bases short and J 2 bases short, with 9 bases between. CDR3 sequence reads: CASSVQVNTEAFF. In DNA form, the CDR3 reads TGTGCCAGCAGCGTACAGGTAAACACTGAAGCTTTCTTT.

The chain uses TRBV18 and TRBJ2-3; no definite D call. Germline CDR1 KGHSH, CDR2 LQKENI. The CDR3 is made up of 15 amino acids. V dropped 0 bases and J dropped 2 bases, with 9 bases sitting between them. CDR3 protein: CASSPPMAPTDTQYF. The CDR3, as DNA: TGTGCCAGCTCACCACCCATGGCGCCCACAGATACGCAGTATTTT. Full variable domain (missing parts from reference TRBV18 and TRBJ2-3): NAGVMQNPRHLVRRRGQEARLRCSPMKGHSHVYWYRQLPEEGLKFMVYLQKENIIDESGMPKERFSAEFPKEGPSILRIQQVVRGDSAAYFCASSPPMAPTDTQYFGPGTRLTVL.

About this clone itself: This sample includes further DNA sequences coding for the same CDR3. The chain joins TRBV30 to TRBJ2-6; no firm D call. This CDR3 is built from 13 residues. Germline assignment: CDR1 GTSNPN and CDR2 SVGIG (reference sequence). Trimming cost V 2 bases and J 0 bases, with 2 bases left between them. The CDR3 sequence: CAWSPSGANVLTF. The CDR3 nucleotides read TGTGCCTGGAGTCCCTCTGGGGCCAACGTCCTGACTTTC.

CDR3 DNA: TGTGCCAGCAGCTTAGGCCGGAAGTTAGCGGGGGCCTATTTGACGGAGACCCAGTACTTC. This gives the protein CASSLGRKLAGAYLTETQYF. The chain has TRBV13 and TRBJ2-5; 9 positions agree with TRBD2. This CDR3 is 20 amino acids long. V shed 0 bases, J shed 5 bases, and the junction held 19 bases outside the gene matches. Germline CDR1 PRHDT, CDR2 FYEKMQ (reference sequence).

The chain uses TRBV5-1 and TRBJ2-3; D is unresolved. This CDR3 region has 15 residues. Germline CDR1 is SGHRS and CDR2 is YFSETQ. V lost 4 bases and J lost 0, with 12 bases in between. Here the CDR3 reads CASSPWTFSTDTQYF. The CDR3 DNA sequence: TGCGCCAGCAGCCCCTGGACGTTTAGCACAGATACGCAGTATTTT.

This chain joins TRBV7-6 and TRBJ2-2, with D maybe TRBD1 (5 bases). The CDR3 consists of 13 residues. CDR1 and CDR2 (germline): SGHVS, FNYEAQ. V was clipped by 8 bases and J by 1 base, with 8 bases between them. The CDR3 nucleotides are TGTGCCAGCGGGGCGGTGAACACCGGGGAGCTGTTTTTT. Translating gives CASGAVNTGELFF.

The V gene is TRBV27, the J gene TRBJ2-5; 10 positions match TRBD2. V lost 6 bases to trimming and J lost 5 bases; unmatched junction nucleotides: 6. Germline V gives CDR1 MNHEY, CDR2 SMNVEV (reference sequence). The CDR3 has 14 amino acids. CDR3 sequence: CASRPSGGPETQYF. CDR3 DNA sequence: TGTGCCAGCAGACCTAGCGGGGGACCCGAGACCCAGTACTTC.

This chain uses TRBV5-5 with TRBJ2-2; D gene ambiguous. Looked up from germline, CDR1 is SGHKS and CDR2 is YYEKEE (reference sequence). The CDR3 has 15 amino acids. V lost 10 bases, J lost 4 bases, and 20 bases lay in between. The CDR3 DNA is TGTGCCGAACCCCCCCGGCGGTCCCGCACCGGGGAGCTGTTTTTT. Translating it yields CAEPPRRSRTGELFF.

The chain links TRBV9 to TRBJ2-7; weak D call: TRBD1 (6 bases). V was pared by 4 bases and J by 7 bases, with 12 bases between. Germline V gene data show CDR1 as SGDLS and CDR2 as YYNGEE. This CDR3 has 12 residues. The CDR3 loop is CASSPQGQEQYF. Written as DNA, the CDR3 is TGTGCCAGCAGCCCCCAGGGGCAGGAGCAGTACTTC.

The chain links TRBV27 to TRBJ1-1; D perhaps matches TRBD1 (5 bases). CDR3 length: 15 amino acids. V gave up 0 bases and J gave up 4 bases, with 12 bases separating them. Germline V gives CDR1 MNHEY, CDR2 SMNVEV (reference sequence). The DNA for the CDR3 is TGTGCCAGCAGTTTATCGTCGGGGCCCGGCACTGAAGCTTTCTTT. This gives the protein CASSLSSGPGTEAFF.

The chain links TRBV7-9 to TRBJ2-4; tentatively, D is TRBD2 (6 bases). V was cut by 10 bases and J by 1 base, with 11 bases left in between. The CDR3 is 13 amino acids. Germline CDR1 is SEHNR and CDR2 is FQNEAQ (reference sequence). The CDR3 loop reads CATEGLAKNIQYF. The DNA for the CDR3 is TGTGCCACGGAGGGGTTGGCCAAAAACATTCAGTACTTC. The full variable domain, with the rest looked up from reference TRBV7-9 and TRBJ2-4, is DTGVSQNPRHKITKRGQNVTFRCDPISEHNRLYWYRQTLGQGPEFLTYFQNEAQLEKSRLLSDRFSAERPKGSFSTLEIQRTEQGDSAMYLCATEGLAKNIQYFGAGTRLSVL.

The chain is built from TRBV19 and TRBJ2-3; TRBD1 agrees at 7 bases. Per the germline V gene, CDR1 is LNHDA and CDR2 is SQIVND (reference sequence). This CDR3 spans 17 amino acids. The V and J ends lost 6 bases and 0 bases, in that order; junction bases with no gene match: 12. The CDR3 nucleotides are TGTGCCAGTAGCAAAAAGGGGGCACCCGTTAGCACAGATACGCAGTATTTT. This gives the protein CASSKKGAPVSTDTQYF. Complete variable domain (other parts from reference TRBV19 and TRBJ2-3): DGGITQSPKYLFRKEGQNVTLSCEQNLNHDAMYWYRQDPGQGLRLIYYSQIVNDFQKGDIAEGYSVSREKKESFPLTVTSAQKNPTAFYLCASSKKGAPVSTDTQYFGPGTRLTVL.

The chain joins TRBV28 to TRBJ1-5; TRBD1 matches at 7 bases. CDR1 is MDHEN and CDR2 is SYDVKM in the germline V gene. CDR3 size: 15 residues. The J segment lost 3 bases and the V segment lost 5 bases, leaving 7 bases of the junction unmatched. The DNA of the CDR3 is TGTGCCAGCAGTCCGACGACAGGGTTCAATCAGCCCCAGCATTTT. Encoded protein: CASSPTTGFNQPQHF.

This chain connects TRBV14 to TRBJ1-4, with D unresolved. Germline CDR1 SGHDN, CDR2 FVKESK. Trimming stripped 1 base from V and 13 bases from J, with 13 bases between. CDR3 length: 13 amino acids. Here the CDR3 reads CASSQGGPIRLFF. Written as DNA, the CDR3 is TGTGCCAGCAGCCAAGGAGGGCCCATTCGACTGTTTTTT.

This clone was counted a few times. The rearrangement joins TRBV28 to TRBJ1-6; 7 bases line up with TRBD1. Losses at the gene ends were 7 bases for V and 6 bases for J; bases not matched to a gene: 6. The length of the CDR3 is 14 residues. Germline loops: CDR1 MDHEN, CDR2 SYDVKM. The DNA for the CDR3 is TGTGCCAGCATAGACGGGACAGCTAATTCACCCCTCCACTTT. As protein: CASIDGTANSPLHF.

The chain has TRBV18 and TRBJ2-4; either TRBD1 or TRBD2 may supply D (5 bases each). Germline V gene data show CDR1 as KGHSH and CDR2 as LQKENI. The CDR3 is 14 residues long. V gave up 9 bases and J gave up 9 bases, with 21 bases separating them. The CDR3 nucleotides are TGTGCCAGTGCTCATGGGACCGATAGGGGCATTCAGTACTTC. Its translation: CASAHGTDRGIQYF.

This CDR3 reads CASSILGAGVQETQYF. In nucleotides, the CDR3 is TGTGCCAGCAGCATCCTTGGGGCGGGTGTTCAAGAGACCCAGTACTTC. The genes are TRBV7-9 and TRBJ2-5; TRBD1 or TRBD2 may be the D gene (5 bases each). The CDR3 loop spans 16 amino acids. Per germline, CDR1 SEHNR and CDR2 FQNEAQ (reference sequence). The V gene lost 5 bases and the J gene lost 2 bases, with 18 bases spanning the gap.